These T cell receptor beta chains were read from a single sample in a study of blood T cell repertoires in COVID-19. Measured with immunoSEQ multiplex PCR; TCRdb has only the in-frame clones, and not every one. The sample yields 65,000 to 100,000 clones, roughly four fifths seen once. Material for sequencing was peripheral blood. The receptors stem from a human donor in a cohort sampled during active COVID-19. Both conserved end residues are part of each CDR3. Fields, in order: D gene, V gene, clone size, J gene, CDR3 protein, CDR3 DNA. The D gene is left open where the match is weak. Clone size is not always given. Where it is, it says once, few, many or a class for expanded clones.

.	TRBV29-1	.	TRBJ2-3	CSVVRTSTDTQYF	TGCAGCGTTGTCCGAACTAGCACAGATACGCAGTATTTT
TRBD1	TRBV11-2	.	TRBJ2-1	CASSDRGSGGSGEQFF	TGTGCCAGCAGCGATAGGGGCTCAGGGGGCTCTGGTGAGCAGTTCTTC
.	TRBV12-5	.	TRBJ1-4	CASGLGHSNEKLFF	TGTGCTAGTGGTTTGGGCCACAGTAATGAAAAACTGTTTTTT
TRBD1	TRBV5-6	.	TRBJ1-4	CASSPPGQGAEKLFF	TGTGCCAGCAGCCCCCCCGGACAGGGGGCGGAAAAACTGTTTTTT
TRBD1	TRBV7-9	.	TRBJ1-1	CASSLVRTGEKDEAFF	TGTGCCAGCAGCTTAGTGCGAACAGGGGAGAAGGATGAAGCTTTCTTT
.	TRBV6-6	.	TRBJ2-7	CASSYQDRKDYEQYF	TGTGCCAGCAGTTACCAGGACAGAAAGGACTACGAGCAGTACTTC
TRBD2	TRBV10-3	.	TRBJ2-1	CATGTSGGPYNEQFF	TGTGCCACCGGGACTAGCGGGGGCCCCTACAATGAGCAGTTCTTC
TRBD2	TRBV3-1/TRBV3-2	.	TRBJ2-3	CASSQGSGLAGTTQYF	TGTGCCAGCAGCCAAGGGTCCGGACTAGCGGGTACTACGCAGTATTTT
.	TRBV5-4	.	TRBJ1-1	CASSGKQGNTEAFF	TGTGCCAGCAGCGGAAAACAGGGTAACACTGAAGCTTTCTTT
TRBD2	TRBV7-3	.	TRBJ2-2	CASSLAGLNTGELFF	TGTGCCAGCAGCTTAGCGGGACTAAACACCGGGGAGCTGTTTTTT
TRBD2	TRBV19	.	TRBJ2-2	CASRVFAPGLAGGRNTGELFF	TGTGCCAGTAGAGTATTTGCGCCGGGACTAGCGGGGGGGCGGAACACCGGGGAGCTGTTTTTT
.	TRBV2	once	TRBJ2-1	CAMYHWGLTYNEQFF	TGTGCCATGTACCATTGGGGGCTGACCTACAATGAGCAGTTCTTC
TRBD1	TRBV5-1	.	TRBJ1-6	CASSSDRFFRSPLHF	TGCGCCAGCAGCTCGGACAGGTTCTTTCGTTCACCCCTCCACTTT
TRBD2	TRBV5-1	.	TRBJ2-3	CASSSVEGRDVWADTQYF	TGCGCCAGCAGCTCGGTGGAGGGGAGGGATGTTTGGGCAGATACGCAGTATTTT
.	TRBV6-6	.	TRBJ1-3	CASSDNSGNTIYF	TGTGCCAGCTCCGACAACTCTGGAAACACCATATATTTT
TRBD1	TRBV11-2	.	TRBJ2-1	CASSSRDRGSNEQFF	TGTGCCAGCAGCTCCCGGGACAGGGGGTCGAATGAGCAGTTCTTC
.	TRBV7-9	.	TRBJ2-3	CASSFQADTQYF	TGTGCCAGCAGCTTTCAGGCGGATACGCAGTATTTT
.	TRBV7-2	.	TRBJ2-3	CASSKRGAFTDTQYF	TGTGCCAGCAGCAAACGGGGGGCCTTTACAGATACGCAGTATTTT
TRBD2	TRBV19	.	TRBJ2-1	CASGGGTDEQFF	TGTGCCAGTGGGGGGGGGACGGATGAGCAGTTCTTC
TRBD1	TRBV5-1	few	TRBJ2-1	CASSLAGQVQFF	TGCGCCAGCAGCTTGGCCGGACAGGTGCAGTTCTTC
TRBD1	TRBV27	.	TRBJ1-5	CASSRQGASGGAGQPQHF	TGTGCCAGCAGCCGACAGGGGGCTAGTGGAGGGGCGGGTCAGCCCCAGCATTTT
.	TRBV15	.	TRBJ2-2	CATSRDSTGELFF	TGTGCCACCAGCAGAGATTCTACCGGGGAGCTGTTTTTT
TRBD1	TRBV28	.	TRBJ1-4	CASSLGGQDEKLFF	TGTGCCAGCAGTTTAGGAGGACAGGATGAAAAACTGTTTTTT
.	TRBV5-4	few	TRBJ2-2	CASSPDRSRGANTGELFF	TGTGCCAGCAGCCCCGACCGAAGCAGGGGGGCGAACACCGGGGAGCTGTTTTTT
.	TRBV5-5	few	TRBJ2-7	CASSLERITYEQYF	TGTGCCAGCAGCTTGGAGCGGATTACCTACGAGCAGTACTTC
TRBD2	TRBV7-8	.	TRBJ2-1	CASINSPAGAAYNEQFF	TGTGCCAGCATCAACAGCCCGGCGGGAGCTGCCTACAATGAGCAGTTCTTC
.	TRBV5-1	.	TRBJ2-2	CASSWQGTGELFF	TGCGCCAGCAGTTGGCAGGGGACCGGGGAGCTGTTTTTT
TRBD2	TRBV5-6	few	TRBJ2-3	CASSATSGGATDTQYF	TGTGCCAGCAGCGCGACTAGCGGGGGGGCAACAGATACGCAGTATTTT
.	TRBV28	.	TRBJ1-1	CASSYFGGGFAEGHTEAFF	TGTGCCAGCAGTTATTTTGGGGGAGGTTTTGCAGAGGGTCACACTGAAGCTTTCTTT
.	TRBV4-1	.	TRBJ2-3	CASSQLGASTDTQYF	TGCGCCAGCAGCCAACTGGGAGCTAGCACAGATACGCAGTATTTT
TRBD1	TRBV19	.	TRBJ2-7	CASSVPGQGVYEQYF	TGTGCCAGTAGTGTGCCGGGACAGGGTGTCTACGAGCAGTACTTC
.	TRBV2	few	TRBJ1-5	CASSGQKNQPQHF	TGTGCCAGCAGTGGCCAGAAGAATCAGCCCCAGCATTTT
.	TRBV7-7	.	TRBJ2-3	CASSPLAPGTDTQYF	TGTGCCAGCAGCCCCCTAGCTCCTGGCACAGATACGCAGTATTTT
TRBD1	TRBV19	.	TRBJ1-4	CASTLTGGPLIF	TGTGCCAGTACTCTCACAGGGGGCCCTCTGATTTTT
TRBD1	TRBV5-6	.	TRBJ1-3	CASRTGTGGIGNTIYF	TGTGCCAGCAGGACCGGGACAGGGGGCATTGGAAACACCATATATTTT